The next 32 T cell receptor beta chains were all read from a single sample in a study of blood T cell repertoires in COVID-19. The assay was immunoSEQ multiplex PCR, and TCRdb's table has in-frame clones only and misses some. Of some 170,000 clones in the sample, over 80% were seen once. The sequencing input was peripheral blood. The receptors come from a woman aged 70-85 years with acute or convalescent COVID-19.

The chain joins TRBV11-2 to TRBJ2-5, with TRBD1 matching 7 bases. Germline lookup yields CDR1 SGHAT and CDR2 FQNNGV. The CDR3 extends over 16 amino acids. V gave up 4 bases and J gave up 4 bases; unmatched junction bases: 12. CDR3 sequence: CASSSIIQTGRETQYF. The CDR3, as DNA: TGTGCCAGCAGCTCGATTATTCAGACAGGGCGAGAGACCCAGTACTTC.

V usage is TRBV6-5 and J usage is TRBJ2-7; 11 bases are shared with TRBD1. From germline, CDR1 is MNHEY and CDR2 SVGAGI. The V gene end was trimmed by 6 bases and the J gene end by 5 bases; junction bases not matched to a gene: 9. This CDR3 spans 15 amino acids. Here the CDR3 reads CASRPRRDRGNEQYF. The DNA of the CDR3 is TGTGCCAGCAGACCCCGTAGGGACAGGGGGAACGAGCAGTACTTC.

CDR3 sequence: CSARTGGYEQYF. DNA of the CDR3: TGCAGCGCCCGGACAGGGGGCTACGAGCAGTACTTC. The chain joins TRBV29-1 to TRBJ2-7, with TRBD1 matching over 10 bases. Germline V gene data show CDR1 as SQVTM and CDR2 as ANQGSEA. The length of the CDR3 is 12 residues. The V segment lost 7 bases and the J segment 3 bases; nucleotides outside the gene matches: 3.

This chain links TRBV5-6 with TRBJ2-3; a weak D match, TRBD2 (6 bases). CDR1 and CDR2 from the germline V gene are SGHDT and YYEEEE. The CDR3 covers 16 residues. The V and J ends lost 4 bases and 2 bases respectively, with 17 bases between them. CDR3 in DNA: TGTGCCAGCAGCCTCCGGACTACATTTTTCACAGATACGCAGTATTTT. Its protein product is CASSLRTTFFTDTQYF. Based on the CDR3 plus reference TRBV5-6 and TRBJ2-3, the full variable domain is DAGVTQSPTHLIKTRGQQVTLRCSPKSGHDTVSWYQQALGQGPQFIFQYYEEEERQRGNFPDRFSGHQFPNYSSELNVNALLLGDSALYLCASSLRTTFFTDTQYFGPGTRLTVL.

This clone appeared a few times. The chain employs TRBV30 and TRBJ1-1; maybe TRBD1 (6 bases). V lost 5 bases and J 5 bases, leaving 12 bases between the germline ends. Germline lookup yields CDR1 GTSNPN and CDR2 SVGIG (reference sequence). The CDR3 totals 12 residues. The CDR3 DNA follows: TGTGCCTGGGAAGACAGGCCGACTGAAGCTTTCTTT. This sequence encodes CAWEDRPTEAFF.

The V gene is TRBV5-1, the J gene TRBJ1-2, with a tentative D call TRBD1 (6 bases). Germline loops: CDR1 SGHRS, CDR2 YFSETQ. The V and J ends lost 4 bases and 9 bases respectively, with 10 bases between them. The CDR3 covers 11 residues. The CDR3 is CASSAGARYTF. The CDR3 DNA reads as TGCGCCAGCAGCGCAGGGGCCCGCTACACCTTC.

The CDR3 region is CASSARGERFSGNTIYF. The CDR3, as DNA: TGTGCCAGCAGCGCCCGTGGGGAGAGGTTTTCTGGAAACACCATATATTTT. V and J are TRBV9 and TRBJ1-3; D is unresolved. V lost 3 bases and J 1 base, leaving 17 bases between the germline ends. The CDR3 spans 17 residues. Looked up from germline, CDR1 is SGDLS and CDR2 is YYNGEE.

This chain joins TRBV24-1 and TRBJ2-5; TRBD1 aligns across 9 bases. The length of the CDR3 is 15 residues. In germline, CDR1 is KGHDR, CDR2 SFDVKD. V was clipped by 4 bases and J by 7 bases; unmatched bases: 9. CDR3 DNA: TGTGCCACCAGTGACCGGGACAGGGCGGCGGGGACCCAGTACTTC. It is translated as CATSDRDRAAGTQYF.

The rearrangement uses TRBV9 and TRBJ1-1; 8 bases fit TRBD1. Looked up from germline, CDR1 is SGDLS and CDR2 is YYNGEE. The length of the CDR3 is 14 residues. Trimming cost V 3 bases and J 5 bases; bases outside gene matches: 6. CDR3 amino acids: CASSAEQGGTEAFF. CDR3 in DNA: TGTGCCAGCAGCGCAGAACAGGGGGGTACTGAAGCTTTCTTT.

The gene calls are TRBV4-1 and TRBJ2-5, with 12 bases lining up with TRBD2. The CDR3 covers 18 residues. Trimming cost V 1 base and J 5 bases; bases outside gene matches: 11. Germline V lookup: CDR1 MGHRA, CDR2 YSYEKL. The CDR3 is CASSQALAGGSQGETQYF. Here the CDR3 DNA reads TGCGCCAGCAGCCAAGCACTAGCGGGGGGCTCCCAGGGGGAGACCCAGTACTTC.

The gene calls are TRBV5-4 and TRBJ2-2; TRBD1 aligns across 7 bases. Germline CDR1 and CDR2: SGHNT and YYREEE (reference sequence). CDR3 length equals 15 residues. The ends lost 2 bases at V and 2 bases at J; junction bases unmatched: 3. CDR3 sequence (DNA): TGTGCCAGCAGCTTCCGGGACAGCAACACCGGGGAGCTGTTTTTT. This sequence encodes CASSFRDSNTGELFF.

The chain couples TRBV19 to TRBJ2-3; 11 nucleotides match TRBD1. V shed 4 bases, J shed 2 bases, and the junction held 8 bases outside the gene matches. The CDR3 has 17 residues. Germline V gene lookup returns CDR1 LNHDA and CDR2 SQIVND (reference sequence). CDR3 protein: CASSRTGGTGITDTQYF. In nucleotides, the CDR3 is TGTGCCAGTAGTAGGACAGGGGGCACGGGAATCACAGATACGCAGTATTTT.

The CDR3 DNA reads as TGTGCCAGCAGCCCCCGGGGACTAGCCGAGCAGTACTTC. It translates to CASSPRGLAEQYF. This rearrangement joins TRBV12-3 or TRBV12-4 to TRBJ2-7, with TRBD2 matching 9 bases. V trimming: 6 bases; J trimming: 6 bases; junction bases outside the gene matches: 6. CDR3 length: 13 residues.

The V call is TRBV5-6, the J call TRBJ2-7; 9 nucleotides align to TRBD1. Germline V CDR1 and CDR2: SGHDT, YYEEEE. The junction had 5 bases not matched to a gene; V was cut back by 4 bases and J by 0 bases. The CDR3 is 15 residues long. For the CDR3, the DNA is TGTGCCAGCAGCCGTAAGGACAGGGGCTCCTACGAGCAGTACTTC. This encodes CASSRKDRGSYEQYF.

V is TRBV6-2 or TRBV6-3 and J is TRBJ2-3; 7 positions match TRBD1. V lost 7 bases and J lost 6; bases outside the gene matches: 16. This CDR3 is 16 amino acids long. Germline V gene data show CDR1 as MNHEY and CDR2 as SVGEGT. The CDR3 is CASIPGTAEKYDTQYF. The CDR3 bases are TGTGCCAGCATCCCCGGGACAGCGGAAAAATACGATACGCAGTATTTT.

This clone showed up just a few times. This chain links TRBV5-1 with TRBJ2-7; 10 nucleotides agree with TRBD2. The CDR3 length is 16 residues. With 4 bases clipped from V and 4 bases from J, the junction kept 11 bases outside the gene matches. Germline CDR1 reads SGHRS; CDR2 reads YFSETQ. CDR3 in DNA: TGCGCCAGCAGCACCGGACTAGCGGCCATGGTTTACGAGCAGTACTTC. Translating it yields CASSTGLAAMVYEQYF.

The chain links TRBV14 to TRBJ2-2; D is ambiguous. Looked up from germline, CDR1 is SGHDN and CDR2 is FVKESK. Trimming pared 3 bases from V and 2 bases from J, leaving 7 bases between. The CDR3 extends over 14 amino acids. The CDR3 region is CASSQNRNTGELFF. CDR3 DNA: TGTGCCAGCAGCCAGAACAGAAACACCGGGGAGCTGTTTTTT.

This clone was seen ten or more times. The V call is TRBV27, the J call TRBJ1-6; 7 bases line up with TRBD1. CDR1 and CDR2 from the germline V gene are MNHEY and SMNVEV (reference sequence). This CDR3 comprises 16 residues. The V and J ends lost 2 bases and 3 bases, in that order; junction bases with no gene match: 4. The CDR3 here is CASSLGDSFYNSPLHF. The CDR3 DNA follows: TGTGCCAGCAGTTTAGGGGACAGTTTCTATAATTCACCCCTCCACTTT.

About this clone itself: Because the CDR3's place on the DNA is in doubt, the DNA is left out and the CDR3 is given as listed by TCRdb. This rearrangement joins TRBV6-2 or TRBV6-3 to TRBJ2-1; TRBD2 is the table's D call, not checked against the DNA. The length of the CDR3 is 21 amino acids, counting both ends. CDR1 and CDR2 (germline): MNHEY, SVGEGT. CDR3 amino acids: CASSTSIQGVELAGGREKQFF.

This clone appeared a few times. V usage is TRBV6-5 and J usage is TRBJ1-2; 8 bases map to TRBD1. The CDR3 totals 15 residues. Germline CDR1 and CDR2: MNHEY and SVGAGI. V shed 0 bases, J shed 8 bases, and the junction held 8 bases outside the gene matches. The CDR3 is CASSYSYRGAIGYTF. The CDR3 region has the DNA TGTGCCAGCAGTTACTCATACAGGGGGGCTATCGGCTACACCTTC.

This chain connects TRBV30 to TRBJ1-4, with a possible D match to TRBD1 (6 bases). This CDR3 spans 13 amino acids. V shed 0 bases and J shed 8 bases, with 10 bases lying between them. Looked up from germline, CDR1 is GTSNPN and CDR2 is SVGIG (reference sequence). CDR3 DNA sequence: TGTGCCTGGAGTGTGGACAGTTCCGAAAAACTGTTTTTT. Its translation: CAWSVDSSEKLFF.

This clone came up once. The chain couples TRBV5-1 to TRBJ1-2; D is ambiguous. The CDR3 is 14 amino acids. The V gene lost 4 bases and the J gene lost 3 bases, with 13 bases spanning the gap. CDR1 and CDR2 (germline): SGHRS, YFSETQ. This CDR3 reads CASSLTGLDYGYTF. CDR3 bases: TGCGCCAGCAGCCTTACCGGGTTAGACTATGGCTACACCTTC.

The chain uses TRBV19 and TRBJ2-3; 11 bases agree with TRBD2. V lost 5 bases to trimming and J lost 2 bases; unmatched junction nucleotides: 6. There are 16 residues in the CDR3. Germline V gives CDR1 LNHDA, CDR2 SQIVND (reference sequence). The CDR3 DNA sequence: TGTGCCAGTAGTTCGGGACTAGCGGAGAACACAGATACGCAGTATTTT. Translated, it gives CASSSGLAENTDTQYF.

This clone has a single count. The CDR3 DNA is TGTGCCAGCAGCTTAGGACGCGACAGGGGAAACACCATATATTTT. This encodes CASSLGRDRGNTIYF. The chain couples TRBV7-2 to TRBJ1-3; possibly TRBD1 for D (6 bases). Deletions cut 1 base from V and 4 bases from J, with 11 bases between. Per germline, CDR1 SGHTA and CDR2 FQGNSA. The CDR3 extends over 15 amino acids.

The gene calls are TRBV4-3 and TRBJ1-3, with a weak D call TRBD1 (6 bases). Germline lookup yields CDR1 LGHNA and CDR2 YSLEER. The CDR3 extends over 17 amino acids. The V end was cut by 0 bases, the J end by 1 base, with 13 bases between. CDR3 sequence: CASSQDLQGMSGNTIYF. In DNA form, the CDR3 reads TGCGCCAGCAGCCAAGATCTCCAGGGGATGTCTGGAAACACCATATATTTT.

This chain links TRBV9 with TRBJ1-1; the match to TRBD1 covers 10 bases. After removal of 0 bases from V and 7 bases from J, the junction contained 6 bases not matched to a gene. CDR1 is SGDLS and CDR2 is YYNGEE in the germline V gene. CDR3 length equals 15 residues. CDR3 region: CASSVEGTGAGEAFF. The CDR3 DNA reads as TGTGCCAGCAGCGTAGAAGGGACAGGGGCGGGTGAAGCTTTCTTT.

This sequence joins TRBV6-4 and TRBJ2-7; the match to TRBD1 covers 10 bases. CDR1 and CDR2 (germline): MRHNA, SNTAGT. This CDR3 spans 14 amino acids. The V gene end was trimmed by 6 bases and the J gene end by 1 base; junction bases not matched to a gene: 3. The CDR3 loop reads CASRTGGLSYEQYF. The CDR3, as DNA: TGTGCCAGCAGGACAGGGGGCCTTTCCTACGAGCAGTACTTC.

The rearrangement links TRBV19 to TRBJ1-6; perhaps TRBD1 as D (6 bases). Looked up from germline, CDR1 is LNHDA and CDR2 is SQIVND (reference sequence). The CDR3 contains 14 residues. The V end lost 7 bases, the J end lost 4 bases, and 11 bases lay between the germline ends. CDR3 protein: CASNGQTYNSPLHF. Here the CDR3 DNA reads TGTGCCAGTAACGGACAGACTTATAATTCACCCCTCCACTTT.

This sequence joins TRBV11-3 and TRBJ1-1, with D possibly TRBD1 on 5 matching bases. In germline, CDR1 is SGHNT, CDR2 YENEEA. This CDR3 has 12 amino acids. The V and J ends lost 3 bases and 11 bases respectively, with 13 bases between them. The CDR3 coding sequence is TGTGCCAGCAGCTTTGGGACGGGAGAGGCTTTCTTT. This translates into CASSFGTGEAFF.

This chain joins TRBV27 and TRBJ2-1, with D maybe TRBD1 (5 bases). The V end was cut by 4 bases, the J end by 1 base, with 14 bases between. This CDR3 contains 16 residues. Germline V CDR1 and CDR2: MNHEY, SMNVEV (reference sequence). The CDR3 DNA reads as TGTGCCAGCAGTTCCCCCTATTCAGGGTCCTACAATGAGCAGTTCTTC. It is translated as CASSSPYSGSYNEQFF.

V and J are TRBV7-9 and TRBJ1-2; the match to TRBD1 covers 10 bases. Germline lookup yields CDR1 SEHNR and CDR2 FQNEAQ (reference sequence). V trimming: 4 bases; J trimming: 0 bases; junction bases outside the gene matches: 11. The CDR3 spans 18 residues. CDR3 sequence reads: CASSSRVGQGGSNYGYTF. The CDR3 DNA is TGTGCCAGCAGCTCCAGAGTCGGACAGGGGGGGTCTAACTATGGCTACACCTTC. Filled out from reference TRBV7-9 and TRBJ1-2, the complete variable domain reads DTGVSQNPRHKITKRGQNVTFRCDPISEHNRLYWYRQTLGQGPEFLTYFQNEAQLEKSRLLSDRFSAERPKGSFSTLEIQRTEQGDSAMYLCASSSRVGQGGSNYGYTFGSGTRLTVV.

Of note for this clone: The junction differs from germline at one of its ends, possibly a read error. The CDR3 DNA reads as TGTGCTAGCAGCTCACTAGCGGGGGGTACCGGGGAGCTGTTTTTT. Amino acid sequence: CASSSLAGGTGELFF. V usage is TRBV7-7 and J usage is TRBJ2-2, with 12 bases that match TRBD2. This CDR3 has 15 amino acids. The germline V gene encodes CDR1 SSHAT and CDR2 FNYEAQ (reference sequence).